Each of the 10 T cell receptor beta chains below was sequenced from the same sample in a study of blood T cell repertoires in COVID-19. Clones were read by immunoSEQ multiplex PCR, and TCRdb kept only the in-frame ones, dropping some. The repertoire holds about 380,000 clones, with more than 75% as singletons. The specimen sequenced was PBMCs or T cells enriched from blood (not recorded which). These receptors were obtained from a woman younger than 35 who had recovered from COVID-19.

This chain uses TRBV7-8 with TRBJ2-5; D is unclear. The CDR3 length is 14 residues. V was trimmed by 0 bases and J by 4 bases, leaving 9 bases between them. The V gene's germline CDR1 is SGHVS and CDR2 FQNEAQ. The CDR3 coding sequence is TGTGCCAGCAGCTTAGCATTGACTCTAGAGACCCAGTACTTC. It translates to CASSLALTLETQYF.

The V and J genes are TRBV3-1 (or the pseudogene TRBV3-2) and TRBJ2-1; 12 positions agree with TRBD2. V lost 5 bases and J lost 7; bases outside the gene matches: 9. The CDR3 length is 16 residues. From germline, CDR1 is LGHDT and CDR2 YNNKEL (reference sequence). This chain's CDR3 is CASSVRLAGDRNEQFF. The DNA of the CDR3 is TGTGCCAGCAGCGTTCGACTAGCGGGGGATCGGAATGAGCAGTTCTTC.

The chain couples TRBV7-3 to TRBJ2-3; the match to TRBD2 covers 13 bases. The CDR3 is made up of 15 amino acids. The germline CDR1 and CDR2 sequences are SGHTA and FQGTGA. Trimming at V came to 3 bases and at J to 6 bases, leaving 3 bases not matched to a gene. CDR3 in amino acids: CASSLGLAGMDTQYF. The CDR3 nucleotides are TGTGCCAGCAGCTTGGGACTAGCGGGGATGGATACGCAGTATTTT.

This clone was picked up one time. The V call is TRBV28, the J call TRBJ1-5, with D possibly matching TRBD1 (5 bases). The CDR3 runs 16 residues. Germline V lookup: CDR1 MDHEN, CDR2 SYDVKM. Trimming took off 4 bases at V and 0 bases at J, with 13 bases between the two ends. CDR3 protein: CASSSHRQYSNQPQHF. The CDR3 coding sequence is TGTGCCAGCAGTTCCCACCGACAGTATAGCAATCAGCCCCAGCATTTT.

This clone was observed a single time. The rearrangement links TRBV18 to TRBJ1-2; 10 nucleotides line up with TRBD1. The CDR3 has 16 residues. J lost 0 bases, V lost 6 bases, and 7 bases had no gene match. Per the germline V gene, CDR1 is KGHSH and CDR2 is LQKENI. In DNA, the CDR3 is TGTGCCAGCTCGGAGACAGGGGGCGCACCTAACTATGGCTACACCTTC. Translation: CASSETGGAPNYGYTF. Using reference TRBV18 and TRBJ1-2 for the parts outside the CDR3, the full variable domain is NAGVMQNPRHLVRRRGQEARLRCSPMKGHSHVYWYRQLPEEGLKFMVYLQKENIIDESGMPKERFSAEFPKEGPSILRIQQVVRGDSAAYFCASSETGGAPNYGYTFGSGTRLTVV.

The genes are TRBV12-3 or TRBV12-4 and TRBJ1-5; D might be TRBD1 (6 bases). V was trimmed by 5 bases and J by 9 bases, leaving 11 bases between them. The CDR3 contains 12 residues. DNA of the CDR3: TGTGCCAGCAGTGCAGGGGTTGGGCCCCAGCATTTT. It yields the protein CASSAGVGPQHF.

The chain combines TRBV7-8 with TRBJ1-2; the D gene is possibly TRBD1 (6 bases). The CDR3 has 15 amino acids. The V gene's germline CDR1 is SGHVS and CDR2 FQNEAQ. Trimming cost V 5 bases and J 3 bases, with 16 bases left between them. CDR3 sequence: CASSGRLGQHYGYTF. CDR3 DNA: TGTGCCAGCAGCGGACGGTTAGGACAGCACTATGGCTACACCTTC.

The rearrangement uses TRBV2 and TRBJ2-3; TRBD2 agrees at 12 bases. This CDR3 is 16 amino acids long. With 1 base clipped from V and 2 bases from J, the junction kept 1 base outside the gene matches. Germline V gene sequence: CDR1 SNHLY, CDR2 FYNNEI. The CDR3 nucleotides are TGTGCCAGCAGTGAAGGACTAGCGGGGGCCACAGATACGCAGTATTTT. This translates into CASSEGLAGATDTQYF.

This sequence joins TRBV7-9 and TRBJ1-2; 9 nucleotides line up with TRBD1. V lost 6 bases to trimming and J lost 6 bases; unmatched junction nucleotides: 5. The germline gives CDR1 SEHNR, CDR2 FQNEAQ (reference sequence). The CDR3 is 13 residues long. The CDR3 region is CASSPTGGNGYTF. The CDR3 DNA reads TGTGCCAGCAGTCCCACAGGGGGCAATGGCTACACCTTC.

V and J are TRBV19 and TRBJ2-3; 13 nucleotides line up with TRBD2. Losses at the gene ends were 3 bases for V and 4 bases for J; bases not matched to a gene: 1. Germline assignment: CDR1 LNHDA and CDR2 SQIVND (reference sequence). The CDR3 totals 15 residues. CDR3 DNA sequence: TGTGCCAGTAGTATTGGACTAGCGGGGGCAGATACGCAGTATTTT. As protein: CASSIGLAGADTQYF.